These 26 T cell receptor beta chains share one sample of origin, sequenced in a study of CDR3 diversity in severe acne. TCRdb passed the PCR reads through MiXCR, listing each CDR3 protein once. The sample records some 90,000 distinct CDR3 sequences, about half being singletons. The source material was blood. All receptors derive from a male donor with severe acne vulgaris.

Ten or more counts support this clonotype. The gene calls are TRBV6-5 and TRBJ1-6, with a possible D match to TRBD1 (6 bases). The V and J ends lost 0 bases and 10 bases respectively, with 13 bases between them. Germline V gene data show CDR1 as MNHEY and CDR2 as SVGAGI. This CDR3 is 15 amino acids long. The CDR3 is CASSYSRTVRSPLHF. The CDR3 DNA sequence: TGTGCCAGCAGTTACTCGAGGACAGTGAGGTCACCCCTCCACTTT.

For this clonotype: It may be a read error: a sequence one base away is much more abundant. In this CDR3 the conserved last residue, phenylalanine or tryptophan, is missing, so a read error is likely. The rearrangement links TRBV29-1 to TRBJ2-5, with 12 positions matching TRBD1. There are 13 residues in the CDR3. With 6 bases clipped from V and 5 bases from J, the junction kept 4 bases outside the gene matches. Germline CDR1 reads SQVTM; CDR2 reads ANQGSEA. CDR3 loop: CSVPGQGAETQYI. CDR3 nucleotides: TGCAGCGTCCCGGGACAGGGGGCTGAGACCCAGTACATC.

The chain is built from TRBV25-1 and TRBJ1-2; D gene unclear. CDR1 and CDR2 from the germline V gene are MGHDK and SYGVNS. CDR3 size: 12 residues. V shed 6 bases and J shed 6 bases, with 11 bases lying between them. The CDR3 reads CASSLPSNGYTF. CDR3 DNA sequence: TGTGCCAGCAGCCTCCCGAGTAATGGCTACACCTTC.

The genes are TRBV5-5 and TRBJ2-5; D gene ambiguous. There are 10 residues in the CDR3. V lost 5 bases and J lost 5, with 4 bases in between. Germline-derived CDR1 and CDR2 are SGHKS and YYEKEE (reference sequence). CDR3 sequence: CASRRETQYF. CDR3 sequence (DNA): TGTGCCAGCAGGCGGGAGACCCAGTACTTC.

V and J are TRBV10-1 and TRBJ1-1, with D uncertain. Per germline, CDR1 WNHNN and CDR2 SYGVQD (reference sequence). The CDR3 length is 14 residues. Between the trimmed V and J ends, which lost 1 base and 7 bases, there was a span of 13 bases. The CDR3 loop is CASSEYSGNGEAFF. The CDR3 bases are TGCGCCAGCAGTGAGTACAGCGGGAACGGTGAAGCTTTCTTT.

In this sample, this clonotype turned up a few times. The chain combines TRBV7-3 with TRBJ2-2; 13 bases agree with TRBD2. Germline trimming cut 4 bases from V and 1 base from J; bases unmatched to any gene: 3. The germline CDR1 and CDR2 sequences are SGHTA and FQGTGA. The CDR3 sequence is 17 residues long. CDR3 bases: TGTGCCAGCAGCTCTCGGACTAGCGGGAGGAACACCGGGGAGCTGTTTTTT. Encoded protein: CASSSRTSGRNTGELFF.

About this clonotype: A read error may explain this, as a much larger clone is one base away. The CDR3 sequence: CTSSLRGGELFF. The CDR3 coding sequence is TGTACCAGCAGCCTCCGCGGCGGGGAGCTGTTTTTT. This sequence joins TRBV9 and TRBJ2-2; D gene unclear. Germline V lookup: CDR1 SGDLS, CDR2 YYNGEE. The CDR3 totals 12 residues.

This clonotype was counted a single time. This CDR3 fails to terminate in the conserved phenylalanine or tryptophan, so it likely reflects a read error. The DNA of the CDR3 is TGTGCCAGCTCACATACCCCGCCTAGCGGGAGTAAAGATACGCAGTATGTT. It translates to CASSHTPPSGSKDTQYV. The chain joins TRBV18 to TRBJ2-3, with 10 bases matching TRBD2. The CDR3 has 17 amino acids. The ends lost 4 bases at V and 5 bases at J; junction bases unmatched: 12. Germline CDR1 and CDR2: KGHSH and LQKENI.

The chain links TRBV9 to TRBJ2-1, with 7 bases aligning to TRBD2. The CDR3 has 14 amino acids. After removal of 3 bases from V and 7 bases from J, the junction contained 7 bases not matched to a gene. The V gene's germline CDR1 is SGDLS and CDR2 YYNGEE. CDR3: CASSAGGGENEQFF. For the CDR3, the DNA is TGTGCCAGCAGCGCTGGGGGGGGAGAGAATGAGCAGTTCTTC.

This clonotype was recorded at least ten times. The V gene is TRBV19, the J gene TRBJ1-3; no clear D. The CDR3 is 14 amino acids. Trimming stripped 6 bases from V and 0 bases from J, with 9 bases between. Per germline, CDR1 LNHDA and CDR2 SQIVND (reference sequence). CDR3 in amino acids: CASSTLSSGNTIYF. The CDR3 nucleotides read TGTGCCAGTAGCACATTGAGCTCTGGAAACACCATATATTTT.

The chain employs TRBV7-9 and TRBJ2-5; a weak D match, TRBD2 (6 bases). Germline V gives CDR1 SEHNR, CDR2 FQNEAQ (reference sequence). The CDR3 is 14 amino acids. Trimming left V 5 bases short and J 5 bases short, with 15 bases between. In nucleotides, the CDR3 is TGTGCCAGCAGCCCGACCCGGGAGTTGGAGACCCAGTACTTC. It specifies CASSPTRELETQYF.

The J gene is TRBJ2-2, the V gene TRBV18; TRBD1 or TRBD2 may be the D gene (5 bases each). CDR1 is KGHSH, CDR2 LQKENI, per germline. The CDR3 consists of 14 residues. CDR3: CARDGGPTGGELFF. DNA for the CDR3: TGTGCTAGAGATGGGGGTCCCACCGGGGGGGAGCTGTTTTTT.

J is TRBJ2-7 and V is TRBV28, with 9 positions matching TRBD1. In germline, CDR1 is MDHEN, CDR2 SYDVKM. The CDR3 runs 14 residues. With 7 bases clipped from V and 1 base from J, the junction kept 5 bases outside the gene matches. The CDR3 region has the DNA TGTGCCAGCACCCCCGGGACAGGGTCCTACGAGCAGTACGTC. Amino acids: CASTPGTGSYEQYV.

This clonotype was counted at least ten times. The rearrangement uses TRBV7-8 and TRBJ2-7; 8 bases fit TRBD2. Germline assignment: CDR1 SGHVS and CDR2 FQNEAQ. Losses at the gene ends were 4 bases for V and 2 bases for J; bases not matched to a gene: 4. CDR3 length: 14 amino acids. The CDR3 protein is CASSSTGGPYEQYF. CDR3 nucleotide sequence: TGTGCCAGCAGCTCGACGGGGGGGCCCTACGAGCAGTACTTC.

The chain recombines TRBV7-3 with TRBJ2-7; no clear D. The V gene lost 2 bases and the J gene lost 2 bases, with 10 bases spanning the gap. This CDR3 has 14 residues. The germline V gene has CDR1 SGHTA and CDR2 FQGTGA. The CDR3 is CASSLEVRTYEQYF. The CDR3 coding sequence is TGTGCCAGCAGCTTAGAGGTCAGAACCTACGAGCAGTACTTC.

This clonotype was counted many times. This chain uses TRBV24-1 with TRBJ2-2; 10 positions agree with TRBD2. The junction had 3 bases not matched to a gene; V was cut back by 0 bases and J by 0 bases. The CDR3 covers 18 residues. Germline assignment: CDR1 KGHDR and CDR2 SFDVKD. This CDR3 is CATSDLGTSESNTGELFF. The CDR3 DNA follows: TGTGCCACCAGTGATTTGGGGACTAGCGAATCGAACACCGGGGAGCTGTTTTTT.

The chain links TRBV7-2 to TRBJ2-5; no reliable D call. The CDR3 sequence is 14 residues long. The germline V gene has CDR1 SGHTA and CDR2 FQGNSA. The V end lost 9 bases, the J end lost 2 bases, and 16 bases lay between the germline ends. The DNA for the CDR3 is TGTGCCAGTGGGTTGCGGCTTCCGCAAGAGACCCAGTACTTC. This codes for CASGLRLPQETQYF.

The chain links TRBV4-2 to TRBJ2-2, with no clear D. The CDR3 extends over 14 amino acids. V lost 3 bases and J 3 bases, leaving 8 bases between the germline ends. Germline V lookup: CDR1 LGHNA, CDR2 YNFKEQ. CDR3: CASSQAWDTGELFF. The CDR3, as DNA: TGTGCCAGCAGCCAGGCCTGGGACACCGGGGAGCTGTTTTTT.

This clonotype has at least ten counts. CDR3 DNA: TGTGCCAGCAGTGAACGACTAGCGGGAGAGGGAGATACGCAGTATTTT. Its translation is CASSERLAGEGDTQYF. This chain joins TRBV2 and TRBJ2-3, with 12 bases aligning to TRBD2. J lost 5 bases, V lost 2 bases, and 5 bases had no gene match. The germline V gene encodes CDR1 SNHLY and CDR2 FYNNEI. This CDR3 comprises 16 residues.

The count of this clonotype is one. This rearrangement joins TRBV24-1 to TRBJ2-7; D uncertain. V was trimmed by 3 bases and J by 3 bases, leaving 17 bases between them. From germline, CDR1 is KGHDR and CDR2 SFDVKD. The length of the CDR3 is 16 residues. The CDR3: CATSDLDSGGNYEQYF. CDR3 coding DNA: TGTGCCACCAGTGATCTAGACTCTGGTGGGAACTACGAGCAGTACTTC.

This rearrangement joins TRBV29-1 to TRBJ2-2; 9 bases fit TRBD2. Germline V gene data show CDR1 as SQVTM and CDR2 as ANQGSEA. After removal of 4 bases from V and 6 bases from J, the junction contained 3 bases not matched to a gene. The CDR3 is 13 amino acids. DNA of the CDR3: TGCAGCGTTGGTAGCGGGAGCGCCGGGGAGCTGTTTTTT. Its protein product is CSVGSGSAGELFF.

The sample holds many counts of this clonotype. The chain has TRBV6-1 and TRBJ2-7; D remains ambiguous. Germline CDR1 is MNHNS and CDR2 is SASEGT. The CDR3 has 14 amino acids. V was clipped by 4 bases and J by 4 bases, with 14 bases between them. CDR3 nucleotide sequence: TGTGCCAGCAGTGGTTACACGGCTAGTTACGAGCAGTACGTC. Protein: CASSGYTASYEQYV.

This clonotype occurred many times. The V gene is TRBV7-9, the J gene TRBJ2-6; 7 bases map to TRBD2. The CDR3 totals 15 residues. Trimming at V came to 3 bases and at J to 2 bases, leaving 1 base not matched to a gene. Germline lookup yields CDR1 SEHNR and CDR2 FQNEAQ (reference sequence). As DNA, the CDR3 is TGTGCCAGCAGCTTGGGGGGGGCTGGGGCCAACGTCCTGACTTTC. It translates to CASSLGGAGANVLTF.

This rearrangement joins TRBV7-9 to TRBJ1-6; the D is unclear. V lost 7 bases, J lost 8 bases, and 9 bases lay in between. This CDR3 is 12 amino acids long. Germline values: CDR1 SEHNR, CDR2 FQNEAQ (reference sequence). This CDR3 is CASIGLDSPLHF. In DNA form, the CDR3 reads TGTGCCAGCATTGGGCTAGATTCACCCCTCCACTTT. The full variable domain, rest sourced from reference TRBV7-9 and TRBJ1-6, is DTGVSQNPRHKITKRGQNVTFRCDPISEHNRLYWYRQTLGQGPEFLTYFQNEAQLEKSRLLSDRFSAERPKGSFSTLEIQRTEQGDSAMYLCASIGLDSPLHFGNGTRLTVT.

At least ten counts were recorded for this clonotype. As DNA, the CDR3 is TGTGCCATCAGTGAGACAGGGGAGTCCGATACGCAGTATTTT. Its translation: CAISETGESDTQYF. V gene TRBV10-3 combines with J gene TRBJ2-3; 7 nucleotides line up with TRBD1. CDR3 size: 14 residues. Germline V gives CDR1 ENHRY, CDR2 SYGVKD. J gave up 6 bases and V 2 bases, and 5 bases lay outside the gene matches.

This clonotype has more than one count but fewer than ten. V usage is TRBV2 and J usage is TRBJ1-4; D not resolved. This CDR3 comprises 15 residues. V dropped 6 bases and J dropped 4 bases, with 15 bases sitting between them. Germline CDR1 SNHLY, CDR2 FYNNEI. Here the CDR3 DNA reads TGTGCCAGCAGGTACCCCCGGGGATATAATGAAAAACTGTTTTTT. This codes for CASRYPRGYNEKLFF.